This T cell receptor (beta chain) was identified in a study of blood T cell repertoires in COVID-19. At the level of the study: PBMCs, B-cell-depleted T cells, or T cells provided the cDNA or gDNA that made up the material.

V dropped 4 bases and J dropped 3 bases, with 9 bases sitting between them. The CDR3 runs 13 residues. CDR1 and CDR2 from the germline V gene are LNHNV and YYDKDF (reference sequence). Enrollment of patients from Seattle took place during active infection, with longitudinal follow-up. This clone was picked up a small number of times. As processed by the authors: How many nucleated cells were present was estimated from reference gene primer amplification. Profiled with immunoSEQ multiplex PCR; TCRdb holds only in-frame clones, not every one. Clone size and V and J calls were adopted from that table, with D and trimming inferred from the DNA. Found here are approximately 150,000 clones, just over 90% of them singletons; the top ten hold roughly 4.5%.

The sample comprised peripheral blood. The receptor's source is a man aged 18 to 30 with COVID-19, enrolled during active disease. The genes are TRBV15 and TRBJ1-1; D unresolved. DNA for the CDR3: TGTGCCACCAGCACCGGGTTTCACACTGAAGCTTTCTTT. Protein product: CATSTGFHTEAFF.